The 13 T cell receptor beta chains listed next were all sequenced from one sample in a study of pediatric ulcerative colitis. Generated by immunoSEQ multiplex PCR, the TCRdb table keeps only in-frame clones and is missing some. The sample contains tens of thousands of clones, about 89% of which appear only once. Sequencing used blood. The source is a boy younger than 18 who was a control in a study of pediatric ulcerative colitis.

The chain uses TRBV29-1 and TRBJ2-2; 14 bases map to TRBD2. Germline V lookup: CDR1 SQVTM, CDR2 ANQGSEA. This CDR3 has 14 amino acids. After removal of 6 bases from V and 4 bases from J, the junction contained 1 base not matched to a gene. The CDR3 sequence is CSVGLAGVTGELFF. CDR3 coding DNA: TGCAGCGTGGGACTAGCGGGAGTCACCGGGGAGCTGTTTTTT.

This clone was seen only once. This chain joins TRBV11-3 and TRBJ2-5; a possible D gene is TRBD1 (5 bases). Germline CDR1 and CDR2: SGHNT and YENEEA. The CDR3 is 14 amino acids. Between the trimmed V and J ends, which lost 6 bases and 3 bases, there was a span of 14 bases. The CDR3 DNA reads TGTGCCAGCAGTTCAGGTGTAGGGGAAGAGACCCAGTACTTC. The encoded protein is CASSSGVGEETQYF.

The chain couples TRBV9 to TRBJ2-1; D might be TRBD1 or TRBD2, each matching 5 bases. The CDR3 totals 14 residues. Trimming shortened V by 0 bases and J by 7 bases, and 11 bases separated the two germline ends. Germline CDR1 and CDR2: SGDLS and YYNGEE. The CDR3 region is CASSVATGRNEQFF. The CDR3 DNA reads TGTGCCAGCAGCGTAGCTACGGGGCGGAATGAGCAGTTCTTC.

The rearrangement uses TRBV7-6 and TRBJ2-1; D is possibly TRBD2 (7 bases). V gave up 6 bases and J gave up 9 bases, with 21 bases separating them. Germline CDR1 reads SGHVS; CDR2 reads FNYEAQ. This CDR3 comprises 15 residues. The CDR3 sequence is CASSSVGGGSGEQFF. The CDR3 DNA reads as TGTGCCAGCAGTTCAGTTGGGGGCGGGAGCGGTGAGCAGTTCTTC.

The chain couples TRBV18 to TRBJ1-5; 8 positions match TRBD1. With V trimmed by 3 bases and J by 4 bases, 2 bases remained unmatched. The CDR3 is 14 amino acids. In germline, CDR1 is KGHSH, CDR2 LQKENI. CDR3 in DNA: TGTGCCAGCTCACCGGGACAGGTGAATCAGCCCCAGCATTTT. Encoded protein: CASSPGQVNQPQHF.

V and J are TRBV7-9 and TRBJ2-7; TRBD2 agrees at 7 bases. This CDR3 is 14 amino acids long. Germline lookup yields CDR1 SEHNR and CDR2 FQNEAQ (reference sequence). V lost 4 bases, J lost 3 bases, and 6 bases stayed unmatched. The CDR3 loop is CASSSEGGSYEQYF. CDR3 coding DNA: TGTGCCAGCAGCTCCGAGGGCGGGAGCTACGAGCAGTACTTC. The variable domain in full, completed from reference TRBV7-9 and TRBJ2-7, reads DTGVSQNPRHKITKRGQNVTFRCDPISEHNRLYWYRQTLGQGPEFLTYFQNEAQLEKSRLLSDRFSAERPKGSFSTLEIQRTEQGDSAMYLCASSSEGGSYEQYFGPGTRLTVT.

The chain joins TRBV28 to TRBJ2-7; a weak D match, TRBD1 (7 bases). The CDR3 is 16 residues long. The V and J ends lost 5 bases and 5 bases respectively, with 22 bases between them. CDR1 MDHEN and CDR2 SYDVKM come from the germline V gene. DNA for the CDR3: TGTGCCAGCAGTCTCACGATAGGGCAGGGGGGTCACGAGCAGTACTTC. It translates to CASSLTIGQGGHEQYF.

The V gene is TRBV19, the J gene TRBJ1-5, with 7 bases identical to TRBD1. This CDR3 has 15 residues. V shed 3 bases, J shed 1 base, and the junction held 3 bases outside the gene matches. Germline V gene data show CDR1 as LNHDA and CDR2 as SQIVND (reference sequence). The CDR3 region has the DNA TGTGCCAGTAGTATTGTCAGGGGGAGCAATCAGCCCCAGCATTTT. It is translated as CASSIVRGSNQPQHF.

The V call is TRBV19, the J call TRBJ2-5, with a tentative D call TRBD2 (6 bases). Trimming cost V 3 bases and J 2 bases, with 10 bases left between them. Germline V gene data show CDR1 as LNHDA and CDR2 as SQIVND (reference sequence). CDR3 length: 14 residues. In nucleotides, the CDR3 is TGTGCCAGTAGTATCCGACTAGGGCAAGAGACCCAGTACTTC. It translates to CASSIRLGQETQYF.

The V gene is TRBV13, the J gene TRBJ2-5; D not resolved. Germline assignment: CDR1 PRHDT and CDR2 FYEKMQ (reference sequence). The CDR3 loop spans 12 amino acids. Trimming removed 5 bases at V and 1 base at J, with 5 bases between. The CDR3 loop reads CASSPAQETQYF. The CDR3 bases are TGTGCCAGCAGCCCCGCCCAAGAGACCCAGTACTTC.

The chain is built from TRBV2 and TRBJ1-3, with 9 nucleotides matching TRBD1. The V gene's germline CDR1 is SNHLY and CDR2 FYNNEI. The V segment lost 6 bases and the J segment 2 bases; nucleotides outside the gene matches: 5. This CDR3 is 15 amino acids long. The CDR3 DNA is TGTGCCAGCAGGGGACAGGGTACTGCTGGAAACACCATATATTTT. Its translation: CASRGQGTAGNTIYF.

The rearrangement joins TRBV4-1 to TRBJ2-2; perhaps TRBD2 as D (5 bases). This CDR3 contains 13 residues. Trimming took 2 bases from V and 7 from J, leaving 8 bases between them. Germline CDR1 and CDR2: MGHRA and YSYEKL. The CDR3 nucleotides are TGCGCCAGCAGCCAATGGGAGAACGGGGAGCTGTTTTTT. Encoded protein: CASSQWENGELFF.

The V call is TRBV7-8, the J call TRBJ1-5, with TRBD1 as a possible D gene (5 bases). The CDR3 covers 16 residues. Between the trimmed V and J ends, which lost 1 base and 2 bases, there was a span of 12 bases. Looked up from germline, CDR1 is SGHVS and CDR2 is FQNEAQ. This CDR3 is CASSLEGPSGNQPQHF. CDR3 in DNA: TGTGCCAGCAGCTTAGAGGGGCCTTCGGGCAATCAGCCCCAGCATTTT.